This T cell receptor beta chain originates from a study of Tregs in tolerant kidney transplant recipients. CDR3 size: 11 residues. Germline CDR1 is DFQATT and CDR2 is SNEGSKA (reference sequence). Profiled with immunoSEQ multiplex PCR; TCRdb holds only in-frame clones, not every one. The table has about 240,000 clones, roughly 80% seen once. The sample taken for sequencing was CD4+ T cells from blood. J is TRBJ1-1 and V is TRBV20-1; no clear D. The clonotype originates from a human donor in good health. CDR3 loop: CRQLKNTEAFF. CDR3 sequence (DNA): TGCAGGCAACTTAAGAACACTGAAGCTTTCTTT.